This T cell receptor delta chain was retrieved from a study of Vδ1+ human thymocytes. Points from the study as a whole: Highly polyclonal TRG and TRD repertoires with Gaussian CDR3 length distributions appeared in thymus. TRD repertoires were essentially private, unlike widely shared TRG clonotypes. Unlike peripheral blood Vdelta1+ controls, thymic delta-chain sequences included around 18% Vdelta2 and few Vdelta3.

The CDR3 contains 20 residues. Trimming removed 4 bases from V and 0 bases from J; junction bases left unmatched: 18. Germline-derived CDR1 and CDR2 are TSWWSYY and QGS. RNA was extracted from the cells and then reverse transcribed. Multiplex PCR used pooled V-gene forward primers and a constant-region reverse primer to amplify CDR3s. With CATT, TCRdb re-called clones from the multiplex PCR reads. Among under 25,000 delta-chain clones listed, 25% to 30% were seen once. As concerns this clone: Antigen specificity is unknown.

Thymocytes were sorted as CD3+ TCRVdelta1+ TCRVdelta2- after alphabeta T cell depletion. Purity of the sorted Vdelta1+ thymocytes ranged from roughly 98% to 99.6%. The sample consisted of Vdelta1+ gamma-delta thymocytes from the thymus. Noted subset: FACS-sorted CD3+ TCRalphabeta- TCRVdelta1+ TCRVdelta2- thymocytes. The receptor was derived from a boy under two years old who had congenital heart surgery. This chain links TRDV1 with TRDJ1; 9 bases line up with TRDD2. DNA of the CDR3: TGTGCTCTTGGGGCGGCCTTCCTACGCAAGGGGCGCGGGGACACCGATAAACTCATCTTT. It encodes CALGAAFLRKGRGDTDKLIF.